This T cell receptor beta chain was captured in a study of preoperative IRX-2 immunotherapy in early breast cancer. The assay was immunoSEQ multiplex PCR, and TCRdb's table has in-frame clones only and misses some. The table has over 25,000 clones, roughly four fifths seen once; the top ten hold around 2.7%. As regards this clone: This same CDR3 is encoded by further DNA sequences in the sample.

Treatment given: preoperative locoregional IRX-2 cytokine immunotherapy. Patients received preoperative, locoregional IRX-2 cytokine immunotherapy in a phase Ib study. This CDR3 has 12 amino acids. Trimming stripped 2 bases from V and 6 bases from J, with 7 bases between. Germline values: CDR1 KGHSH, CDR2 LQKENI. The sequencing here drew on lymph node tissue, taken from a patient treated with IRX-2 immunotherapy. This receptor was obtained from a human donor with breast cancer. J is TRBJ1-2 and V is TRBV18, with D possibly TRBD1 on 6 matching bases. The CDR3 nucleotides read TGTGCCAGCTCACCAGCAGGGGATGGCTACACCTTC. Its protein product is CASSPAGDGYTF.